This T cell receptor (beta chain) was recorded in a study of T cell repertoires in cytomegalovirus infection (dated by TCRdb to the late 2010s). With respect to the entire study: Peptide stimulations targeted recently identified HLA-C-restricted CMV epitopes, whose presentation resists viral immunomodulation, together with well-studied HLA-B-restricted epitopes. Donor HLA type was relevant to the analysis, as public TCR beta signatures indicated carriage of CMV infection together with the matching HLA type.

These reads were obtained on an Illumina HiSeq 1500. TCRdb itself trimmed the public reads at Q25 with fastp, ran MiXCR and retained productive beta chains. Each entry is one CDR3 protein sequence, shown with its most common DNA and genes. Counted in this sample were hundreds of thousands of distinct CDR3 sequences; around 30% of them appeared once. In total, the top ten clones hold 18% of the sample. The treatment or condition label on this specimen signifies: in vitro stimulation with specific CMV peptide epitopes to enrich CMV-specific T cells. This clonotype was counted only a few times. Its recognized antigen is unknown. No much larger clone exists at a distance of one base, and base qualities are not known. The full study reports these points: Carriers of CMV infection plus the relevant HLA type were discriminated by the cumulative frequency of public TCR beta family members in the study cohort and in an independent 352-donor cohort. The ex vivo response was dominated by HLA-C-restricted CMV-specific TCR beta clonotypes, which also provided the single most frequent clonotype in two of eight donors.

Its CDR3 holds 13 amino acids, cysteine through phenylalanine. Here the CDR3 DNA is all that survives: 39 bases in frame from base 1. A distance of 8 bases separates the germline ends of V and J, which lose 8 bases and 0 bases respectively. Based on the germline V gene, the CDR1 and CDR2 sequences are MNHGY and SAAAGT. Here the sequenced sample was cultured PBMCs, taken from culture after CMV antigen stimulation. The rearranged chain carries TRBV6-8 and TRBJ1-3, with an unclear D gene assignment. The clonotype originates from a human donor in good health (CMV status not recorded). Some clones in this sample may be carry-over from other donors' samples. The sequence in DNA is TGTGCCAGCCGGCGGGTCTCTGGAAACACCATATATTTT. This encodes CASRRVSGNTIYF.